These 2 T cell receptor beta chains share one sample of origin, sequenced in a study of CD8+ T cells in alopecia areata. Extracted RNA was reverse transcribed into cDNA, the sequencing template. Repertoires were generated with immunoSEQ multiplex PCR, while TCRdb's copy carries only in-frame clones and drops some. The data contain about 210,000 clones, approximately 57% of them singletons. Treatment of the sample: oral pan-JAK inhibitor, 5-10 mg twice daily. Sequenced here: CD4+ T cells sorted from blood, sampled at week 4, from a patient treated with tofacitinib. Receptors originate from a human donor with alopecia areata.

The chain uses TRBV29-1 and TRBJ1-3; TRBD1 is a possible D gene (5 bases). CDR3 length equals 14 residues. Trimming took off 4 bases at V and 0 bases at J, with 10 bases between the two ends. From germline, CDR1 is SQVTM and CDR2 ANQGSEA. The CDR3 bases are TGCAGCGTTGGGCAGGGTCTCTCTGGAAACACCATATATTTT. This translates into CSVGQGLSGNTIYF.

In its sample, this clone was seen once. This chain links TRBV25-1 with TRBJ2-3, with TRBD2 matching 8 bases. The V gene's germline CDR1 is MGHDK and CDR2 SYGVNS. Trimming cost V 1 base and J 10 bases; bases outside gene matches: 4. The CDR3 length is 13 residues. The CDR3 spells CASSEWGLVAQYF. The CDR3 coding sequence is TGTGCCAGCAGTGAATGGGGACTAGTGGCGCAGTATTTT.